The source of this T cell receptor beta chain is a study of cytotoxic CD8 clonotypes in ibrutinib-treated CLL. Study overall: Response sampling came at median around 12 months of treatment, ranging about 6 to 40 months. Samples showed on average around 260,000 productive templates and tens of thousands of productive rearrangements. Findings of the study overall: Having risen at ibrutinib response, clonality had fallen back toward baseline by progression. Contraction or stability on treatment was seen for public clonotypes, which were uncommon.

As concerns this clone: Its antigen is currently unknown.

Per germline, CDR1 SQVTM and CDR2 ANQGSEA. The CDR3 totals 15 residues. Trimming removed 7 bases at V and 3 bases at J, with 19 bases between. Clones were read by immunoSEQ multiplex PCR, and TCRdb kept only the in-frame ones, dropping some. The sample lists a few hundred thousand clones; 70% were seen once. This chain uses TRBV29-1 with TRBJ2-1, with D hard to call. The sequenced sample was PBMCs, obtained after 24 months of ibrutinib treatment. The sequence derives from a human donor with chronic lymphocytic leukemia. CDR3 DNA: TGCAGCGCCGGAACGTCCTCGATAAACTACAATGAGCAGTTCTTC. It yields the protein CSAGTSSINYNEQFF.